The rows below give T cell receptor beta chains drawn from one sample of a study of shared clonotypes between healthy human individuals. Produced via immunoSEQ multiplex PCR; TCRdb's table is partial and in-frame only. The repertoire holds roughly 810,000 clones, about 96% seen once, with about 0.25% in the top ten. Sequencing was carried out using naive CD8+ T cells sorted from blood. The source of these receptors is a man aged 30-40 years in good health. The CDR3 runs from the conserved cysteine through the conserved F or W. The order of the fields is clone size, D gene, J gene, V gene, CDR3 DNA, CDR3 protein. The D gene is left open where the match is weak. Size is stated for part of the rows, as once, few or many counts, or as a class when the clone is expanded.

clone size: .; D gene: .; J gene: TRBJ2-7; V gene: TRBV2; CDR3 DNA: TGTGCCTCACAGGGTTTCGAGCAGTACTTC; CDR3 protein: CASQGFEQYF
clone size: .; D gene: TRBD1; J gene: TRBJ1-3; V gene: TRBV11-2; CDR3 DNA: TGTGCCAGCAGCCCAAGCCCGGGACAGGGAGGAGTATCTGGAAACACCATATATTTT; CDR3 protein: CASSPSPGQGGVSGNTIYF
clone size: .; D gene: TRBD1; J gene: TRBJ2-5; V gene: TRBV29-1; CDR3 DNA: TGCAGCGATCCCCGGGACAGGTCGGGAGAGACCCAGTACTTC; CDR3 protein: CSDPRDRSGETQYF
clone size: .; D gene: .; J gene: TRBJ2-5; V gene: TRBV27; CDR3 DNA: TGTGCCAGCAGTTTAGGCCAAGGGGAGACCCAGTACTTC; CDR3 protein: CASSLGQGETQYF
clone size: .; D gene: .; J gene: TRBJ2-7; V gene: TRBV27; CDR3 DNA: TGTGCCAGCAGCGAACAGGGCCGCTCTGAGCAGTACTTC; CDR3 protein: CASSEQGRSEQYF
clone size: .; D gene: .; J gene: TRBJ2-7; V gene: TRBV10-1; CDR3 DNA: TGCGCCAGCAGTGACATCCTACAGGGATCCTACGAGCAGTACTTC; CDR3 protein: CASSDILQGSYEQYF
clone size: .; D gene: .; J gene: TRBJ1-2; V gene: TRBV9; CDR3 DNA: TGTGCCAGCAGCCCGCAATCAAACTATGGCTACACCTTC; CDR3 protein: CASSPQSNYGYTF
clone size: .; D gene: .; J gene: TRBJ2-7; V gene: TRBV7-9; CDR3 DNA: TGTGCCAGCAGCTTAATAGGGGAAGGGTCCTACGAGCAGTACTTC; CDR3 protein: CASSLIGEGSYEQYF
clone size: .; D gene: .; J gene: TRBJ2-3; V gene: TRBV15; CDR3 DNA: TGTGCCACCAGCAGAGACAAGGAGGCAGATACGCAGTATTTT; CDR3 protein: CATSRDKEADTQYF
clone size: .; D gene: TRBD2; J gene: TRBJ2-5; V gene: TRBV7-7; CDR3 DNA: TGTGCTAGCAGTCTTCGACTAGCGGGAGCAGAGACCCAGTACTTC; CDR3 protein: CASSLRLAGAETQYF
clone size: .; D gene: .; J gene: TRBJ2-3; V gene: TRBV11-2; CDR3 DNA: TGTGCCAGCAGCCCTGGCGACAGCGGCACAGATACGCAGTATTTT; CDR3 protein: CASSPGDSGTDTQYF
clone size: once; D gene: TRBD1; J gene: TRBJ2-5; V gene: TRBV18; CDR3 DNA: TGTGCCAGCTCACACCGGCGGACAGGGCCTCAAGAGACCCGGTACTTC; CDR3 protein: CASSHRRTGPQETRYF
clone size: .; D gene: TRBD1; J gene: TRBJ1-2; V gene: TRBV19; CDR3 DNA: TGTGCCAGTAGTATATCTTACAGGGGAGCTAACTATGGCTACACCTTC; CDR3 protein: CASSISYRGANYGYTF
clone size: once; D gene: TRBD1; J gene: TRBJ2-1; V gene: TRBV7-2; CDR3 DNA: TGTGCCAGCAGCTCGGGACAGGGAGACAATGAGCAGTTCTTC; CDR3 protein: CASSSGQGDNEQFF
clone size: .; D gene: TRBD1; J gene: TRBJ2-5; V gene: TRBV9; CDR3 DNA: TGTGCCAGCAGCGTAGTCTCCGGACAGGGACAAGAGACCCAGTACTTC; CDR3 protein: CASSVVSGQGQETQYF
clone size: .; D gene: TRBD1; J gene: TRBJ2-5; V gene: TRBV9; CDR3 DNA: TGTGCCAGCAGCGCGGATGGACAGGCTCTCCAAGAGACCCAGTACTTC; CDR3 protein: CASSADGQALQETQYF
clone size: few; D gene: .; J gene: TRBJ2-7; V gene: TRBV7-9; CDR3 DNA: TGTGCCAGCAGCCACCTGACAGAACTAAGCTCCTACGAGCAGTACTTC; CDR3 protein: CASSHLTELSSYEQYF
clone size: once; D gene: .; J gene: TRBJ2-1; V gene: TRBV29-1; CDR3 DNA: TGCAGCGTTGAAGTCAGGTACAATGAGCAGTTCTTC; CDR3 protein: CSVEVRYNEQFF
clone size: .; D gene: TRBD2; J gene: TRBJ2-3; V gene: TRBV4-1; CDR3 DNA: TGCGCCAGCAGCCTGCGAGCGGGAACTAGCACAGATACGCAGTATTTT; CDR3 protein: CASSLRAGTSTDTQYF
clone size: .; D gene: .; J gene: TRBJ1-1; V gene: TRBV7-6; CDR3 DNA: TGTGCCAGCAGCTTAGGGAGCGGGGGGAACCCTGAAGCTTTCTTT; CDR3 protein: CASSLGSGGNPEAFF
clone size: .; D gene: .; J gene: TRBJ2-1; V gene: TRBV27; CDR3 DNA: TGTGCCAGCAGTTGGGTTGACAGCCGCAATGAGCAGTTCTTC; CDR3 protein: CASSWVDSRNEQFF
clone size: .; D gene: .; J gene: TRBJ1-2; V gene: TRBV4-1; CDR3 DNA: TGCGCCAGCAGCCAAGATTCGGGTTGGGCTGGCTACACCTTC; CDR3 protein: CASSQDSGWAGYTF
clone size: .; D gene: TRBD1; J gene: TRBJ2-2; V gene: TRBV5-1; CDR3 DNA: TGCGCCAGCAGCTCGAGGGACAGGTACACCGGGGAGCTGTTTTTT; CDR3 protein: CASSSRDRYTGELFF
clone size: .; D gene: TRBD2; J gene: TRBJ2-4; V gene: TRBV5-4; CDR3 DNA: TGTGCCAGCAGCGAGAGTAGCGGGAGGGCCGGTAGGGGAGACATTCAGTACTTC; CDR3 protein: CASSESSGRAGRGDIQYF